This is a list of T cell receptor beta chains from one sample in a study of cytomegalovirus exposure and HLA in healthy donors. Sequenced by immunoSEQ multiplex PCR; TCRdb stores in-frame clones only, minus some. The repertoire includes 150,000 or so clones, about 72% of them detected once, and over 1.2% sits in the top ten. Sequenced input: PBMCs. The source of these receptors is a female donor in good health and CMV-seronegative. Each CDR3 is given without its conserved first and last residue. Fields, in order: J gene, V gene, D gene, clone size, CDR3 protein. A D gene is named only where the DNA matches it firmly. The listing skips clone size in some rows; elsewhere it reads once, few, many or a size class.

>TRBJ1-4|TRBV6-1|-|-
ASNEAQVSIGKLF
>TRBJ2-1|TRBV13|TRBD2|-
ASSFEGTMPSYNEQF
>TRBJ2-1|TRBV27|TRBD1|-
ASSLRDRGKSNEQF
>TRBJ2-5|TRBV2|-|-
ASIDLGVSQY
>TRBJ2-7|TRBV5-5|-|once
ASSRGAGGEPYEQY
>TRBJ2-7|TRBV2|TRBD1|once
ASNLRTGLGEQY
>TRBJ2-3|TRBV6-6|-|-
ASSYSMGGSDTQY
>TRBJ2-2|TRBV5-4|-|-
ASSLLLAGGGELF
>TRBJ2-1|TRBV29-1|TRBD2|-
SVGLAGGYNEQF
>TRBJ1-1|TRBV5-1|-|-
ASSLVPGALNTEAF
>TRBJ2-7|TRBV7-2|-|-
ASSMGTLLFSYEQY
>TRBJ1-5|TRBV15|-|-
ATSREGHQPQH
>TRBJ2-1|TRBV29-1|TRBD1|-
SASGTADNEQF
>TRBJ2-7|TRBV5-8|-|-
ASSSGAYEQY
>TRBJ2-3|TRBV5-6|TRBD2|-
ASSDIAGGGADTQY
>TRBJ2-1|TRBV15|TRBD2|-
ATSRPLGLAGVSSYNEQF
>TRBJ2-1|TRBV27|-|-
ASSLFREDEQF
>TRBJ2-2|TRBV7-3|TRBD2|-
ASSLTAGGPIGELF
>TRBJ2-5|TRBV9|-|-
ASSVGGFETQY
>TRBJ2-1|TRBV9|TRBD2|-
ASSETGSGRDQF
>TRBJ2-6|TRBV12-2|-|-
ASRLGWDREDHSGANVLT
>TRBJ2-7|TRBV7-3|-|-
ASSRGAGYYEQY
>TRBJ1-2|TRBV16|TRBD1|-
ASSRGQGGNYGYT
>TRBJ2-7|TRBV5-1|TRBD2|-
ASSLRTSGKGYEQY
>TRBJ2-7|TRBV10-1|-|-
ASSERGQPYEQY
>TRBJ2-3|TRBV29-1|-|-
SVEEVVTSTDTQY
>TRBJ2-1|TRBV7-8|TRBD2|-
ASRLEVGLAGLNEQF
>TRBJ1-1|TRBV5-6|TRBD1|few
ASRSRTGGTEAF
>TRBJ2-3|TRBV4-2|TRBD2|-
ASSTSGRPDTQY
>TRBJ2-1|TRBV5-1|TRBD2|once
ASSLVWKEREKVYNEQF
>TRBJ2-1|TRBV10-1|TRBD2|-
ASSLAGVSDEQF
>TRBJ1-1|TRBV14|TRBD1|once
ASSQDGGQPPF
>TRBJ1-1|TRBV19|TRBD1|-
ASNRQGNTEAF
>TRBJ2-2|TRBV6-5|-|-
ASSPDSMNTGELF
>TRBJ1-2|TRBV28|-|-
ASSLGFRVPNYGYT
>TRBJ2-5|TRBV7-6|-|-
ASSPEGHSTRETQY
>TRBJ1-2|TRBV28|TRBD1|-
ASSLGTGYGYT
>TRBJ2-1|TRBV29-1|TRBD1|-
SGATGKRTSEQF
>TRBJ1-4|TRBV6-5|TRBD1|-
ASRMNRDSREKLF
>TRBJ2-6|TRBV5-1|TRBD1|-
ASSLGPGQAGGANVLT
>TRBJ1-5|TRBV7-9|-|-
ASSFSQGGQPQH
>TRBJ2-4|TRBV18|TRBD1|-
ASSPRGTDIAKNIQY
>TRBJ1-4|TRBV4-2|-|-
ASSRDLPVEKLF
>TRBJ2-5|TRBV10-3|-|few
AISDQVGLNKETQY
>TRBJ1-4|TRBV21-1|-|-
ASSPCRLENEKLF
>TRBJ1-3|TRBV20-1|-|-
SASRVDTIY
>TRBJ2-1|TRBV6-1|TRBD2|-
ASSKLAGEYNEQF
>TRBJ2-2|TRBV28|-|-
ASSLGDSNTGELF
>TRBJ2-1|TRBV18|TRBD2|-
ASSPRLIAGVAEQF
>TRBJ2-7|TRBV19|TRBD1|-
ASSIRTGRDSEQY
>TRBJ2-3|TRBV4-3|-|-
ASSRRSPPSTDTQY
>TRBJ2-5|TRBV4-1|TRBD2|few
ASSQDPAGGLETQY
>TRBJ2-2|TRBV15|TRBD2|few
ATSRGLAGLNTGELF
>TRBJ1-4|TRBV30|TRBD1|-
AWSAQGLGNEKLF